This is a list of T cell receptor beta chains from one sample in a study of blood T cells in healthy people across ages. MiXCR was run by TCRdb on the 5' RACE reads, yielding one entry per CDR3 protein. The table records over 1,300,000 distinct CDR3 sequences, approximately 59% of them present only once. The sequencing sample was made of blood. These receptors all come from a man aged 18 to 29 in good health. Both conserved end residues are part of each CDR3. The D gene is left open where the match is weak. Clone sizes are given selectively: once, few, many, or a class where the clone is expanded.

>15|-|TRBJ2-2|TRBV3-1|once
CDSSQGRTRTGELFF
TGTGACAGCAGCCAAGGGCGCACTAGGACCGGGGAGCTGTTTTTT
>13|-|TRBJ1-2|TRBV9|few
CASSVAPDYGYTF
TGTGCCAGCAGCGTAGCTCCGGACTATGGCTACACCTTC
>14|TRBD1|TRBJ2-5|TRBV5-1|-
CARSETGGVETQYF
TGCGCCAGAAGCGAGACAGGGGGCGTGGAGACCCAGTACTTC
>15|-|TRBJ2-1|TRBV29-1|-
CSVEGGLVAYNEQFF
TGCAGCGTTGAGGGGGGGCTAGTTGCCTACAATGAGCAGTTCTTC
>15|TRBD1|TRBJ1-2|TRBV5-1|few
CASSSGLGQGVTYTF
TGCGCCAGCAGCTCGGGACTAGGACAGGGGGTTACTTACACCTTC
>16|TRBD2|TRBJ2-1|TRBV4-1|-
CASSQGAGGVNNEQFF
TGCGCCAGCAGCCAGGGGGCGGGAGGGGTCAACAATGAGCAGTTCTTC
>12|TRBD1|TRBJ2-3|TRBV7-8|-
CASSSGTGTQYF
TGTGCCAGCAGCTCCGGGACAGGAACGCAGTATTTT
>13|-|TRBJ2-1|TRBV29-1|few
CSVEREGVNEQFF
TGCAGCGTTGAGAGGGAGGGGGTCAATGAGCAGTTCTTC
>13|-|TRBJ2-7|TRBV12-3/TRBV12-4|-
CATGGLLSYEQYF
TGTGCCACCGGGGGGCTCCTCTCCTACGAGCAGTACTTC
>15|-|TRBJ2-1|TRBV20-1|-
CSARSDRSSYNEQFF
TGCAGTGCTAGATCCGACAGGAGCTCCTACAATGAGCAGTTCTTC
>13|TRBD2|TRBJ2-7|TRBV20-1|many
CSASRTSGYEQYF
TGCAGTGCTAGCCGGACTAGCGGCTACGAGCAGTACTTC
>13|TRBD2|TRBJ2-4|TRBV10-2|few
CASSDFSGGIQYF
TGCGCCAGCAGTGACTTTAGCGGGGGCATTCAGTACTTC
>15|-|TRBJ2-1|TRBV6-6|few
CASSTLKSSYNEQFF
TGTGCCAGCAGCACTCTAAAATCCTCCTACAATGAGCAGTTCTTC
>16|-|TRBJ2-7|TRBV4-1|-
CASSHSRGADSYEQYF
TGCGCCAGCAGCCACTCTCGGGGGGCTGACTCCTACGAGCAGTACTTC
>16|-|TRBJ2-7|TRBV4-2|few
CASSQVGGADSYEQYF
TGTGCCAGCAGCCAAGTTGGTGGGGCCGATTCCTACGAGCAGTACTTC
>15|TRBD2|TRBJ2-5|TRBV20-1|-
CSAPSGLAGGETQYF
TGCAGTGCCCCGTCGGGACTAGCGGGGGGCGAGACCCAGTACTTC
>14|TRBD1|TRBJ2-7|TRBV15|-
CATSSPGQGYEQYF
TGTGCCACCAGCAGCCCGGGACAGGGGTACGAGCAGTACTTC
>15|-|TRBJ2-1|TRBV24-1|-
CATSDPDMTPDEQFF
TGTGCCACCAGTGATCCAGACATGACACCCGATGAGCAGTTCTTC
>16|-|TRBJ1-6|TRBV11-2|once
CASSLEGGAHNSPLHF
TGTGCCAGCAGCTTGGAGGGGGGGGCTCATAATTCACCCCTCCACTTT
>14|-|TRBJ1-2|TRBV20-1|few
CSARSEQGIHGYTF
TGCAGTGCCAGGAGCGAACAGGGAATTCATGGCTACACCTTC
>14|-|TRBJ2-7|TRBV28|-
CASGELATSYEQYF
TGTGCCAGCGGTGAACTAGCAACCTCCTACGAGCAGTACTTC
>14|-|TRBJ1-2|TRBV6-5|-
CASSYGQGRYGYTF
TGTGCCAGCAGTTACGGGCAGGGAAGGTATGGCTACACCTTC
>13|-|TRBJ2-7|TRBV9|-
CASSVGSQHEQYF
TGTGCCAGCAGCGTAGGGTCCCAGCACGAGCAGTACTTC
>13|TRBD2|TRBJ2-3|TRBV29-1|-
CSVAGLVTDTQYF
TGCAGCGTAGCCGGACTAGTTACAGATACGCAGTATTTT